This T cell receptor (beta chain) was captured by sequencing in a study of T cell repertoires in cytomegalovirus infection. CDR1 and CDR2 from the germline V gene are ENHRY and SYGVKD. There are 15 residues in the CDR3. V gave up 10 bases and J gave up 5 bases, with 21 bases separating them. In this sample, this clonotype turned up a few times. The target antigen is unknown. TCRdb ran MiXCR on the reads and lists one entry per CDR3 protein. The data hold 650,000 to 900,000 distinct CDR3 sequences, with about 31% observed a single time. Findings and limits, study-wide: HLA-C-restricted CMV-specific TCR beta clonotypes prevailed in the ex vivo response.

The input for sequencing was cultured CD8+ T cells from PBMCs, taken from culture after CMV antigen stimulation. The rearrangement uses TRBV10-3 and TRBJ2-1, with a possible D match to TRBD1 (6 bases). The source is a human donor in good health (CMV status not recorded). Some clones in this sample may be carry-over from other donors' samples. This chain's CDR3 is CATTNPWGPDNEQFF. In DNA, the CDR3 is TGTGCCACAACTAACCCATGGGGGCCAGACAATGAGCAGTTCTTC.